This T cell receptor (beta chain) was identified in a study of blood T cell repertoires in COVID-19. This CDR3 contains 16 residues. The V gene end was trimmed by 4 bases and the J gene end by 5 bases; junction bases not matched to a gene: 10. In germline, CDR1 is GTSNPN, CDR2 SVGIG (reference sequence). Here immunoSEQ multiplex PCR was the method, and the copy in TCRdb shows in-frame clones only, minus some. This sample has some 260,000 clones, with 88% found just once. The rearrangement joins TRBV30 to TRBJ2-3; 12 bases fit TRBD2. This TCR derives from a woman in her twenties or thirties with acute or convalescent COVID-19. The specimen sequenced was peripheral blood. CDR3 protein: CAWNFASGRALDTQYF. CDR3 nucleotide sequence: TGTGCCTGGAATTTTGCTAGCGGGAGGGCCCTAGATACGCAGTATTTT.